This T cell receptor beta chain was captured by sequencing in a study of blood T cells in healthy people across ages. Roughly 10 milliliters was the volume of peripheral blood drawn from each donor. Total RNA was extracted at no less than 6 micrograms per sample. Next came a second PCR, run for about 6 to 11 cycles, which used a sample-barcoded 5' primer along with a J-beta primer mix. The yield of each sample was at least 2.5 million CDR3-containing paired-end reads. In TCRdb, the 5' RACE reads were re-called with MiXCR into one record per CDR3 protein. The profile shows 850,000 to 1,000,000 distinct CDR3 sequences, roughly 48% of them singletons. The CDR3 contains 13 residues. Germline assignment: CDR1 MNHEY and CDR2 SMNVEV (reference sequence). Between the trimmed V and J ends, which lost 4 bases and 2 bases, there was a span of 9 bases.

J is TRBJ2-7 and V is TRBV27; the D is unclear. The sequenced sample was blood. The TCR originated in a man aged 30 to 39 in good health. CDR3 in amino acids: CASSYGDTYEQYF. The CDR3 nucleotides read TGTGCCAGCAGTTACGGAGACACCTACGAGCAGTACTTC.